One sample yielded the 7 T cell receptor beta chains listed below, sequenced in a study of shared clonotypes between healthy human individuals. Measured with immunoSEQ multiplex PCR; TCRdb has only the in-frame clones, and not every one. This table holds approximately 1.4 million clones, around 98% found once. The sequenced sample consisted of naive CD4+ T cells sorted from blood. Documented subset: CD45RA+ positively selected. These receptors were obtained from a man younger than 45 in good health.

The count of this clone is one. The V call is TRBV19, the J call TRBJ2-7, with D perhaps given as TRBD1 or TRBD2 (5 bases each). This CDR3 spans 13 amino acids. Trimming shortened V by 8 bases and J by 3 bases, and 14 bases separated the two germline ends. Germline-derived CDR1 and CDR2 are LNHDA and SQIVND (reference sequence). CDR3 region: CASLEGPGYEQYF. The CDR3 region has the DNA TGTGCCAGTCTCGAGGGGCCGGGCTACGAGCAGTACTTC.

This sequence joins TRBV19 and TRBJ1-5; the D is unclear. This CDR3 is built from 15 residues. Trimming left V 5 bases short and J 4 bases short, with 15 bases between. Germline V CDR1 and CDR2: LNHDA, SQIVND (reference sequence). This CDR3 reads CASSSSNGRNQPQHF. In nucleotides, the CDR3 is TGTGCCAGTAGTTCCTCCAACGGGAGAAATCAGCCCCAGCATTTT.

This clone was seen once. This chain connects TRBV28 to TRBJ1-4; TRBD1 aligns across 9 bases. CDR3 length equals 17 residues. The V gene end was trimmed by 2 bases and the J gene end by 7 bases; junction bases not matched to a gene: 11. CDR1 MDHEN and CDR2 SYDVKM come from the germline V gene. The CDR3 DNA reads as TGTGCCAGCAGTTTAGGGACAGGGTCTTCCCGTGGTGAAAAACTGTTTTTT. Its translation: CASSLGTGSSRGEKLFF.

This chain links TRBV5-1 with TRBJ2-1; 11 bases are shared with TRBD2. Per the germline V gene, CDR1 is SGHRS and CDR2 is YFSETQ. This CDR3 comprises 19 residues. The V gene end was trimmed by 1 base and the J gene end by 0 bases; junction bases not matched to a gene: 9. As DNA, the CDR3 is TGCGCCAGCAGCTTGTCTAGCGGGAGGCTAATAAGCTCCTACAATGAGCAGTTCTTC. Protein sequence: CASSLSSGRLISSYNEQFF.

The chain is built from TRBV19 and TRBJ1-5, with D uncertain. CDR1 and CDR2 (germline): LNHDA, SQIVND (reference sequence). The length of the CDR3 is 12 residues. The V end was cut by 8 bases, the J end by 7 bases, with 12 bases between. The CDR3 DNA follows: TGTGCCAGTCGGAGGTCGGGGCAGCCCCAGCATTTT. The encoded protein is CASRRSGQPQHF. Complete variable domain (other parts from reference TRBV19 and TRBJ1-5): DGGITQSPKYLFRKEGQNVTLSCEQNLNHDAMYWYRQDPGQGLRLIYYSQIVNDFQKGDIAEGYSVSREKKESFPLTVTSAQKNPTAFYLCASRRSGQPQHFGDGTRLSIL.

The chain links TRBV7-2 to TRBJ2-1, with 8 bases matching TRBD2. CDR3 size: 15 residues. Trimming took 7 bases from V and 7 from J; bases not matched to a gene: 12. CDR1 SGHTA and CDR2 FQGNSA come from the germline V gene. The CDR3 protein is CASTIPLAGLNEQFF. The DNA of the CDR3 is TGTGCCAGCACAATCCCCCTAGCGGGTCTTAATGAGCAGTTCTTC. Supplemented by reference TRBV7-2 and TRBJ2-1, the full variable domain reads GAGVSQSPSNKVTEKGKDVELRCDPISGHTALYWYRQSLGQGLEFLIYFQGNSAPDKSGLPSDRFSAERTGGSVSTLTIQRTQQEDSAVYLCASTIPLAGLNEQFFGPGTRLTVL.

The chain joins TRBV11-2 to TRBJ2-1; D might be TRBD1 (6 bases). CDR1 and CDR2 (germline): SGHAT, FQNNGV. Trimming stripped 5 bases from V and 3 bases from J, with 14 bases between. CDR3 length: 15 amino acids. CDR3 coding DNA: TGTGCCAGCAGCCCGAGTACAGGGTTCTACAATGAGCAGTTCTTC. Translation gives CASSPSTGFYNEQFF.